The next 6 T cell receptor beta chains were all read from a single sample in a study of memory CD4+ T cells and cytomegalovirus serostatus. TCRdb's table, derived via immunoSEQ multiplex PCR, lists solely in-frame clones and lacks some. Of around 60,000 clones listed, roughly three quarters are singletons. Single viable CD3+CD4+CD8-CD45RO+ cells were sorted as the memory CD4+ T cells. Sequenced input: memory CD4+ T cells from blood. Every receptor here comes from an adult in good health and CMV-seronegative.

The chain employs TRBV11-2 and TRBJ1-1, with D uncertain. The CDR3 is 14 amino acids. CDR1 SGHAT and CDR2 FQNNGV come from the germline V gene. Trimming stripped 5 bases from V and 4 bases from J, with 14 bases between. CDR3 nucleotides: TGTGCCAGCAGCCACCAAAACAGCCGCACTGAAGCTTTCTTT. It encodes CASSHQNSRTEAFF. Full variable domain (remainder filled in from reference TRBV11-2 and TRBJ1-1): EAGVAQSPRYKIIEKRQSVAFWCNPISGHATLYWYQQILGQGPKLLIQFQNNGVVDDSQLPKDRFSAERLKGVDSTLKIQPAKLEDSAVYLCASSHQNSRTEAFFGQGTRLTVV.

The count of this clone is one. The V call is TRBV10-3, the J call TRBJ1-1; D is perhaps TRBD1 (6 bases). The CDR3 length is 12 residues. Germline CDR1 is ENHRY and CDR2 is SYGVKD. Trimming shortened V by 6 bases and J by 5 bases, and 10 bases separated the two germline ends. DNA of the CDR3: TGTGCCATCAGGCCAGGGGAAACTGAAGCTTTCTTT. Its translation: CAIRPGETEAFF.

The V call is TRBV27, the J call TRBJ1-1; TRBD1 agrees at 8 bases. With 4 bases clipped from V and 11 bases from J, the junction kept 9 bases outside the gene matches. Per the germline V gene, CDR1 is MNHEY and CDR2 is SMNVEV (reference sequence). The CDR3 loop spans 13 amino acids. CDR3: CASSSRTGLMAFF. CDR3 nucleotide sequence: TGTGCCAGCAGTTCCAGGACAGGGCTTATGGCTTTCTTT.

This chain connects TRBV5-1 to TRBJ2-2, with D possibly matching TRBD2 (6 bases). Deletions cut 6 bases from V and 5 bases from J, with 14 bases between. This CDR3 is built from 14 residues. The germline gives CDR1 SGHRS, CDR2 YFSETQ. Here the CDR3 DNA reads TGCGCCAGCATCTCGGGAGAGGGGACCGGGGAGCTGTTTTTT. The encoded protein is CASISGEGTGELFF. The whole variable domain, remainder taken from reference TRBV5-1 and TRBJ2-2, is KAGVTQTPRYLIKTRGQQVTLSCSPISGHRSVSWYQQTPGQGLQFLFEYFSETQRNKGNFPGRFSGRQFSNSRSEMNVSTLELGDSALYLCASISGEGTGELFFGEGSRLTVL.

The V call is TRBV10-3, the J call TRBJ2-5; 7 bases agree with TRBD1. The CDR3 consists of 12 residues. The junction had 4 bases not matched to a gene; V was cut back by 8 bases and J by 4 bases. Germline V gives CDR1 ENHRY, CDR2 SYGVKD. CDR3 amino acids: CAISGDRETQYF. Here the CDR3 DNA reads TGTGCCATCTCAGGGGACAGAGAGACCCAGTACTTC.

This rearrangement joins TRBV10-3 to TRBJ1-1, with D perhaps matching TRBD1 (5 bases). The CDR3 spans 14 residues. Trimming pared 7 bases from V and 1 base from J, leaving 13 bases between. Germline V gives CDR1 ENHRY, CDR2 SYGVKD. DNA of the CDR3: TGTGCCATCACTACCGGGGCCAAGAACACTGAAGCTTTCTTT. It is translated as CAITTGAKNTEAFF.